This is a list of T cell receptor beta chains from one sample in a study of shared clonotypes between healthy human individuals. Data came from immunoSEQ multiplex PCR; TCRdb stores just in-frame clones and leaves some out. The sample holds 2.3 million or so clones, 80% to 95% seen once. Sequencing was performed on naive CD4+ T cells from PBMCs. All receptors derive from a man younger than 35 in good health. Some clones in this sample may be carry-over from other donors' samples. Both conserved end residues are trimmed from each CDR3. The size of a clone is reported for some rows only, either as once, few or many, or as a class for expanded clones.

cdr3_aa: ASSPGGALGNEQY; v_call: TRBV18; clone_size: -; j_call: TRBJ2-7
cdr3_aa: ASSLVFGNTGELF; v_call: TRBV5-1; clone_size: -; j_call: TRBJ2-2
cdr3_aa: SAGTGGIGKLF; v_call: TRBV29-1; clone_size: -; j_call: TRBJ1-4
cdr3_aa: ASSATWAGEKLF; v_call: TRBV19; clone_size: few; j_call: TRBJ1-4
cdr3_aa: ASSQNPGRAYYNEQF; v_call: TRBV4-1; clone_size: -; j_call: TRBJ2-1
cdr3_aa: ASSLPGGASYEQF; v_call: TRBV28; clone_size: -; j_call: TRBJ2-1
cdr3_aa: ASSFKETYNEQF; v_call: TRBV27; clone_size: -; j_call: TRBJ2-1
cdr3_aa: ASSDPRRSGTLSYNEQF; v_call: TRBV7-9; clone_size: -; j_call: TRBJ2-1
cdr3_aa: ALAEFPYEQY; v_call: TRBV30; clone_size: -; j_call: TRBJ2-7
cdr3_aa: ASSLTVDSPLH; v_call: TRBV7-9; clone_size: -; j_call: TRBJ1-6
cdr3_aa: ASRPADPGWSGSSYEQY; v_call: TRBV27; clone_size: -; j_call: TRBJ2-7
cdr3_aa: ASSPTGAVNEQY; v_call: TRBV18; clone_size: -; j_call: TRBJ2-7
cdr3_aa: ASSLGQRNTEAF; v_call: TRBV7-6; clone_size: -; j_call: TRBJ1-1
cdr3_aa: ASSQKLDANTGELF; v_call: TRBV5-4; clone_size: -; j_call: TRBJ2-2
cdr3_aa: ASSRSISGQGAKTQY; v_call: TRBV5-4; clone_size: once; j_call: TRBJ2-5
cdr3_aa: ASSTGGRQPQH; v_call: TRBV27; clone_size: -; j_call: TRBJ1-5
cdr3_aa: ASSPRPRDSYGHT; v_call: TRBV18; clone_size: -; j_call: TRBJ1-2
cdr3_aa: ASIKHGTGLSEQY; v_call: TRBV6-5; clone_size: few; j_call: TRBJ2-7
cdr3_aa: ASSQGARTEAF; v_call: TRBV27; clone_size: -; j_call: TRBJ1-1
cdr3_aa: AWSANEKLF; v_call: TRBV30; clone_size: -; j_call: TRBJ1-4
cdr3_aa: ASSPLGDRSYEQY; v_call: TRBV18; clone_size: -; j_call: TRBJ2-7
cdr3_aa: ASSAVF; v_call: TRBV5-8; clone_size: -; j_call: TRBJ2-1
cdr3_aa: ASSQDRGRGNTIY; v_call: TRBV7-9; clone_size: -; j_call: TRBJ1-3
cdr3_aa: ASSWGPLTSGAYEQY; v_call: TRBV5-6; clone_size: -; j_call: TRBJ2-7
cdr3_aa: SVGPGLDYNEQF; v_call: TRBV29-1; clone_size: once; j_call: TRBJ2-1
cdr3_aa: ASSEFRLGQPQH; v_call: TRBV6-1; clone_size: few; j_call: TRBJ1-5
cdr3_aa: ASTTSEGASGYT; v_call: TRBV5-5; clone_size: -; j_call: TRBJ1-2
cdr3_aa: ASSAQGAQTQY; v_call: TRBV2; clone_size: -; j_call: TRBJ2-5
cdr3_aa: ASSELGLAFSNEQY; v_call: TRBV6-1; clone_size: -; j_call: TRBJ2-7
cdr3_aa: ASSPMPSGNEQF; v_call: TRBV6-5; clone_size: -; j_call: TRBJ2-1
cdr3_aa: ASSYSRSQFTETQY; v_call: TRBV6-6; clone_size: -; j_call: TRBJ2-5
cdr3_aa: AWSEHPRDIQY; v_call: TRBV30; clone_size: -; j_call: TRBJ2-4
cdr3_aa: ASSSGPLAGGHEQF; v_call: TRBV5-4; clone_size: -; j_call: TRBJ2-1
cdr3_aa: ASRGTTPQPQH; v_call: TRBV6-1; clone_size: few; j_call: TRBJ1-5
cdr3_aa: ASSPVVAGGSYNEQF; v_call: TRBV18; clone_size: -; j_call: TRBJ2-1
cdr3_aa: ASSAEGYGYT; v_call: TRBV9; clone_size: once; j_call: TRBJ1-2
cdr3_aa: ASSFPGDHGYT; v_call: TRBV11-2; clone_size: -; j_call: TRBJ1-2
cdr3_aa: ASSLTSRQVRGYT; v_call: TRBV5-5; clone_size: -; j_call: TRBJ1-2
cdr3_aa: SARAPEGAY; v_call: TRBV20-1; clone_size: -; j_call: TRBJ2-7
cdr3_aa: ASTLAGGPEYNEQF; v_call: TRBV9; clone_size: -; j_call: TRBJ2-1
cdr3_aa: ASSTGELF; v_call: TRBV7-9; clone_size: few; j_call: TRBJ2-2
cdr3_aa: ASSLGLATNYEQY; v_call: TRBV11-2; clone_size: -; j_call: TRBJ2-7
cdr3_aa: ASSLGQGGYEQY; v_call: TRBV5-1; clone_size: -; j_call: TRBJ2-7
cdr3_aa: ASRAGGGNEQY; v_call: TRBV14; clone_size: -; j_call: TRBJ2-7
cdr3_aa: ASSLYGARNTEAF; v_call: TRBV5-6; clone_size: -; j_call: TRBJ1-1
cdr3_aa: ASSIDPLFNTEAF; v_call: TRBV10-2; clone_size: -; j_call: TRBJ1-1
cdr3_aa: ASSYSGAGAF; v_call: TRBV6-6; clone_size: -; j_call: TRBJ1-1
cdr3_aa: SVGDSPGQY; v_call: TRBV29-1; clone_size: -; j_call: TRBJ2-5
cdr3_aa: ASVGLADNEQF; v_call: TRBV2; clone_size: -; j_call: TRBJ2-1
cdr3_aa: ASSSPSSGANVLT; v_call: TRBV27; clone_size: -; j_call: TRBJ2-6
cdr3_aa: ASSLVAGGIQETQY; v_call: TRBV5-1; clone_size: -; j_call: TRBJ2-5
cdr3_aa: ASSYIQNTEAF; v_call: TRBV6-5; clone_size: -; j_call: TRBJ1-1
cdr3_aa: ASSWGTGGQPQH; v_call: TRBV28; clone_size: -; j_call: TRBJ1-5
cdr3_aa: ASSTLSDYYGYT; v_call: TRBV6-1; clone_size: -; j_call: TRBJ1-2
cdr3_aa: ASTPGWANTEAF; v_call: TRBV5-1; clone_size: -; j_call: TRBJ1-1